This T cell receptor beta chain is from a study of CD8+ T cells in alopecia areata. Findings and limits, study-wide: Throughout tofacitinib, many expanded lesional clones continued to persist in scalp and blood. Tofacitinib significantly lowered scalp clonality and expanded CD8+ clones among the top 100. Lesional scalp exceeded normal scalp in clonality, especially in alopecia totalis/universalis.

Treatment defined: oral pan-JAK inhibitor, 5-10 mg twice daily. Alopecia areata patients had lesional scalp punch biopsies and peripheral blood taken from them. In germline, CDR1 is SGHTA, CDR2 FQGTGA. This CDR3 is 13 amino acids long. The V end was cut by 1 base, the J end by 8 bases, with 11 bases between. Extracted RNA was reverse transcribed into cDNA, the sequencing template. Sequencing was performed with immunoSEQ multiplex PCR; in TCRdb, only in-frame clones are kept and a portion is missing. Of some 130,000 clones listed, 45% to 60% were seen once; the top ten hold 15%. About this clone itself: What it binds is unknown.

The source of this sequence is a human donor with alopecia areata. Sequencing was performed on CD8+ T cells sorted from blood, taken at week 4, from a patient treated with tofacitinib. The chain uses TRBV7-3 and TRBJ1-1; D call uncertain. As DNA, the CDR3 is TGTGCCAGCAGCTTAAACCGGGAGACCGAAGCTTTCTTT. Its translation: CASSLNRETEAFF.